Below, 26 T cell receptor beta chains from the same sample are listed, as sequenced in a study of OX40 agonist ivuxolimab in advanced cancers. TCRdb's table, derived via immunoSEQ multiplex PCR, lists solely in-frame clones and lacks some. The sample includes roughly 79,000 clones, around 92% seen only once; the top ten take 8% to 13%. Source: CD4+ or CD8+ T cells sorted from blood, taken in a trial of the OX40 agonist ivuxolimab. The receptors were sampled from an adult with an advanced solid tumor such as melanoma, head and neck, liver or kidney cancer.

The chain has TRBV27 and TRBJ1-2; 11 bases map to TRBD1. The germline gives CDR1 MNHEY, CDR2 SMNVEV (reference sequence). This CDR3 is built from 14 residues. J gave up 4 bases and V 6 bases, and 4 bases lay outside the gene matches. The CDR3 spells CASSIGQGAYGYTF. Written as DNA, the CDR3 is TGTGCCAGCAGCATAGGACAGGGGGCCTATGGCTACACCTTC.

The chain links TRBV9 to TRBJ2-3; 12 bases agree with TRBD2. The CDR3 runs 16 residues. V shed 0 bases, J shed 3 bases, and the junction held 2 bases outside the gene matches. Germline V lookup: CDR1 SGDLS, CDR2 YYNGEE. The CDR3 region is CASSVASGGATDTQYF. For the CDR3, the DNA is TGTGCCAGCAGCGTAGCTAGCGGGGGGGCAACAGATACGCAGTATTTT.

The V and J genes are TRBV18 and TRBJ2-1; 14 nucleotides line up with TRBD2. The germline V gene has CDR1 KGHSH and CDR2 LQKENI. With V trimmed by 2 bases and J by 8 bases, 8 bases remained unmatched. The CDR3 is 17 residues long. The CDR3 DNA is TGTGCCAGCTCACCAAAACGACTAGCGGGGGGGCCGTATGAGCAGTTCTTC. Translated: CASSPKRLAGGPYEQFF.

The CDR3 sequence is CATSREVYQGGDGYTF. The CDR3 DNA follows: TGTGCCACCAGCAGAGAAGTCTACCAGGGGGGTGATGGCTACACCTTC. The chain is built from TRBV15 and TRBJ1-2; 7 nucleotides line up with TRBD1. J lost 6 bases, V lost 0 bases, and 10 bases had no gene match. The CDR3 consists of 16 residues. Germline V gives CDR1 LNHNV, CDR2 YYDKDF (reference sequence). The full variable domain, with the rest looked up from reference TRBV15 and TRBJ1-2, is DAMVIQNPRYQVTQFGKPVTLSCSQTLNHNVMYWYQQKSSQAPKLLFHYYDKDFNNEADTPDNFQSRRPNTSFCFLDIRSPGLGDTAMYLCATSREVYQGGDGYTFGSGTRLTVV.

This clone was counted a single time. This chain links TRBV13 with TRBJ2-7; 7 nucleotides match TRBD1. Germline loops: CDR1 PRHDT, CDR2 FYEKMQ (reference sequence). The CDR3 consists of 14 residues. V shed 5 bases, J shed 3 bases, and the junction held 7 bases outside the gene matches. The CDR3 loop is CASSTGQRNYEQYF. CDR3 nucleotides: TGTGCCAGCAGCACGGGACAGAGAAACTACGAGCAGTACTTC. Filled out from reference TRBV13 and TRBJ2-7, the complete variable domain reads AAGVIQSPRHLIKEKRETATLKCYPIPRHDTVYWYQQGPGQDPQFLISFYEKMQSDKGSIPDRFSAQQFSDYHSELNMSSLELGDSALYFCASSTGQRNYEQYFGPGTRLTVT.

The chain uses TRBV29-1 and TRBJ2-1; possibly TRBD2 for D (6 bases). The germline gives CDR1 SQVTM, CDR2 ANQGSEA. Trimming removed 7 bases from V and 6 bases from J, with 19 bases in between. The CDR3 consists of 14 residues. For the CDR3, the DNA is TGCAGCGCCCTCACCGTGGGAGGTTCCAATGAGCAGTTCTTC. This gives the protein CSALTVGGSNEQFF.

V usage is TRBV9 and J usage is TRBJ1-5; 8 bases are shared with TRBD1. This CDR3 comprises 14 residues. Per the germline V gene, CDR1 is SGDLS and CDR2 is YYNGEE. The trim removed 4 bases at V and 9 bases at J, leaving 9 bases unmatched. CDR3 in amino acids: CASSLGPGGMPQHF. Here the CDR3 DNA reads TGTGCCAGCAGCCTGGGACCAGGGGGCATGCCCCAGCATTTT.

The chain joins TRBV2 to TRBJ1-5, with 10 bases matching TRBD1. CDR3 length: 15 amino acids. CDR1 SNHLY and CDR2 FYNNEI come from the germline V gene. J lost 0 bases, V lost 10 bases, and 6 bases had no gene match. DNA of the CDR3: TGTGCCACGCGAGGACAGGGGGGTAGCAATCAGCCCCAGCATTTT. Protein sequence: CATRGQGGSNQPQHF.

The J gene is TRBJ2-7, the V gene TRBV11-2; 11 nucleotides match TRBD1. With V trimmed by 5 bases and J by 7 bases, 10 bases remained unmatched. The CDR3 runs 15 residues. Per the germline V gene, CDR1 is SGHAT and CDR2 is FQNNGV. The CDR3 loop reads CASSLNGQGAGEQYF. The CDR3 DNA follows: TGTGCCAGCAGCCTTAACGGACAGGGGGCGGGGGAGCAGTACTTC.

This chain uses TRBV28 with TRBJ2-1; 12 bases are shared with TRBD2. Trimming at V came to 6 bases and at J to 10 bases, leaving 25 bases not matched to a gene. The CDR3 loop spans 20 amino acids. CDR1 MDHEN and CDR2 SYDVKM come from the germline V gene. CDR3 in amino acids: CASSWAGSGTSGPLEWEQFF. The CDR3 nucleotides are TGTGCCAGCAGCTGGGCTGGATCCGGGACTAGCGGGCCACTGGAGTGGGAGCAGTTCTTC.

This chain joins TRBV29-1 and TRBJ2-2; D might be TRBD1 (6 bases). Trimming removed 0 bases at V and 0 bases at J, with 14 bases between. The CDR3 covers 17 residues. Germline CDR1 SQVTM, CDR2 ANQGSEA. The chain's CDR3 is CSVEDFIQGSNTGELFF. The CDR3 DNA follows: TGCAGCGTTGAAGATTTCATACAGGGCTCGAACACCGGGGAGCTGTTTTTT.

This rearrangement joins TRBV10-3 to TRBJ1-6; weak D call: TRBD1 (5 bases). The CDR3 is made up of 16 amino acids. V was trimmed by 3 bases and J by 10 bases, leaving 19 bases between them. CDR1 is ENHRY, CDR2 SYGVKD, per germline. CDR3 coding DNA: TGTGCCATCAGTGAAATACCCGGGCAGGGAGGCTCACCCCTCCACTTT. Residues: CAISEIPGQGGSPLHF.

The chain uses TRBV7-9 and TRBJ2-6; D may match TRBD1 or TRBD2 (6 bases each). Per germline, CDR1 SEHNR and CDR2 FQNEAQ (reference sequence). The CDR3 sequence is 19 residues long. V lost 5 bases to trimming and J lost 0 bases, with 20 bases between them. Here the CDR3 DNA reads TGTGCCAGCAGCCCCGGAGAAGGGGGGCTGGGCTCTGGGGCCAACGTCCTGACTTTC. It specifies CASSPGEGGLGSGANVLTF.

This chain uses TRBV5-4 with TRBJ1-2; 7 bases align to TRBD1. CDR1 and CDR2 from the germline V gene are SGHNT and YYREEE (reference sequence). The CDR3 sequence is 14 residues long. The trim removed 4 bases at V and 5 bases at J, leaving 8 bases unmatched. The DNA for the CDR3 is TGTGCCAGCAGCGATCGGACAGGCCTGTATGGCTACACCTTC. This encodes CASSDRTGLYGYTF.

This clone was seen only once. The chain has TRBV19 and TRBJ1-3, with 9 positions matching TRBD1. The CDR3 runs 16 residues. V was clipped by 3 bases and J by 0 bases; unmatched bases: 3. Germline V gene data show CDR1 as LNHDA and CDR2 as SQIVND (reference sequence). The CDR3 region is CASSISGQGSGNTIYF. CDR3 nucleotides: TGTGCCAGTAGTATTTCGGGACAGGGCTCTGGAAACACCATATATTTT.

A single count supports this clone. CDR3 loop: CAWSQHSLTGGSYNEQFF. The CDR3, as DNA: TGTGCCTGGAGTCAACACTCACTAACAGGGGGCTCCTACAATGAGCAGTTCTTC. The chain uses TRBV30 and TRBJ2-1; 8 positions agree with TRBD1. The CDR3 is made up of 18 amino acids. Germline values: CDR1 GTSNPN, CDR2 SVGIG (reference sequence). The trim removed 2 bases at V and 0 bases at J, leaving 12 bases unmatched.

The chain employs TRBV27 and TRBJ2-3; no reliable D call. The CDR3 loop spans 13 amino acids. The V end was cut by 1 base, the J end by 5 bases, with 7 bases between. The germline CDR1 and CDR2 sequences are MNHEY and SMNVEV (reference sequence). The CDR3 DNA reads as TGTGCCAGCAGTTTATTATACGGAGATACGCAGTATTTT. Translating gives CASSLLYGDTQYF.

The chain combines TRBV7-9 with TRBJ2-3; 12 bases fit TRBD2. With V trimmed by 6 bases and J by 3 bases, 10 bases remained unmatched. CDR1 and CDR2 (germline): SEHNR, FQNEAQ (reference sequence). The CDR3 is 17 amino acids. DNA of the CDR3: TGTGCCAGCAGTTCGACTCTAGCGGGGGGGCGGACAGATACGCAGTATTTT. Translating it yields CASSSTLAGGRTDTQYF.

The J gene is TRBJ1-5, the V gene TRBV10-1; TRBD1 might be the D (6 bases). The germline V and J ends were trimmed by 9 bases and 1 base, with 16 bases remaining between them. CDR3 length: 15 amino acids. Germline V gene lookup returns CDR1 WNHNN and CDR2 SYGVQD (reference sequence). Here the CDR3 reads CARTQGRRSNQPQHF. CDR3 DNA sequence: TGCGCCAGGACACAGGGAAGAAGGAGCAATCAGCCCCAGCATTTT.

The rearrangement uses TRBV14 and TRBJ2-7; 9 nucleotides line up with TRBD1. V lost 4 bases, J lost 4 bases, and 8 bases stayed unmatched. Germline CDR1 reads SGHDN; CDR2 reads FVKESK. CDR3 length: 15 amino acids. The CDR3 bases are TGTGCCAGCAGCCCGTTCTTCGGGACAGGGTACGAGCAGTACTTC. This codes for CASSPFFGTGYEQYF.

V usage is TRBV7-2 and J usage is TRBJ1-1, with a possible D match to TRBD1 (6 bases). V lost 1 base, J lost 0 bases, and 15 bases lay in between. This CDR3 has 17 residues. Germline values: CDR1 SGHTA, CDR2 FQGNSA. CDR3 residues: CASSLDGWGAVNTEAFF. For the CDR3, the DNA is TGTGCCAGCAGCTTAGACGGGTGGGGGGCCGTGAACACTGAAGCTTTCTTT.

The gene calls are TRBV13 and TRBJ2-3; 8 bases line up with TRBD1. CDR3 length: 15 amino acids. Germline V CDR1 and CDR2: PRHDT, FYEKMQ (reference sequence). With V trimmed by 3 bases and J by 2 bases, 4 bases remained unmatched. The CDR3 loop is CASSFRDRHTDTQYF. CDR3 DNA: TGTGCCAGCAGCTTCCGGGACAGGCACACAGATACGCAGTATTTT.

The rearrangement links TRBV19 to TRBJ2-7; D might be TRBD1 (6 bases). Germline V lookup: CDR1 LNHDA, CDR2 SQIVND (reference sequence). CDR3 length: 16 residues. The V end lost 0 bases, the J end lost 1 base, and 13 bases lay between the germline ends. CDR3 bases: TGTGCCAGTAGTATAGATCGGTTTGGACAGTCCTACGAGCAGTACTTC. As protein: CASSIDRFGQSYEQYF.

The chain carries TRBV5-1 and TRBJ2-7; 8 nucleotides align to TRBD1. The CDR3 runs 14 residues. CDR1 is SGHRS and CDR2 is YFSETQ in the germline V gene. The trim removed 5 bases at V and 6 bases at J, leaving 10 bases unmatched. The CDR3 region has the DNA TGCGCCAGCAGGTTTGTGACAGGGGTTTTCGAGCAGTACTTC. Residues: CASRFVTGVFEQYF. Supplemented by reference TRBV5-1 and TRBJ2-7, the full variable domain reads KAGVTQTPRYLIKTRGQQVTLSCSPISGHRSVSWYQQTPGQGLQFLFEYFSETQRNKGNFPGRFSGRQFSNSRSEMNVSTLELGDSALYLCASRFVTGVFEQYFGPGTRLTVT.

This rearrangement joins TRBV11-2 to TRBJ1-3; D gene uncertain. CDR1 is SGHAT and CDR2 is FQNNGV in the germline V gene. The CDR3 sequence is 15 residues long. Trimming left V 0 bases short and J 4 bases short, with 10 bases between. CDR3 in DNA: TGTGCCAGCAGCTTAGAACGGACGGGAGGAAACACCATATATTTT. Translated, it gives CASSLERTGGNTIYF.

The chain combines TRBV4-2 with TRBJ2-6; D call uncertain. In germline, CDR1 is LGHNA, CDR2 YNFKEQ. Trimming cost V 3 bases and J 0 bases, with 15 bases left between them. This CDR3 spans 18 amino acids. The CDR3 region is CASSHTRIVVSGANVLTF. CDR3 nucleotide sequence: TGTGCCAGCAGCCACACCCGTATCGTTGTCTCTGGGGCCAACGTCCTGACTTTC.